Listed here are 14 T cell receptor beta chains from one sample, sequenced in a study of cytomegalovirus exposure and HLA in healthy donors. In the PCR, 60 Vbeta and 13 Jbeta primers were used. Sequencing was performed with immunoSEQ multiplex PCR; in TCRdb, only in-frame clones are kept and a portion is missing. The sample shows under 200,000 clones, around 75% of them seen only once. The sequenced sample was PBMCs. Every receptor here comes from a human donor in good health.

The chain couples TRBV7-2 to TRBJ2-3; 7 nucleotides agree with TRBD2. The CDR3 has 15 amino acids. The J segment lost 1 base and the V segment lost 4 bases, leaving 5 bases of the junction unmatched. Germline CDR1 SGHTA, CDR2 FQGNSA. Here the CDR3 DNA reads TGTGCCAGCAGCTGGATAAGCGGGGGCACAGATACGCAGTATTTT. Translation gives CASSWISGGTDTQYF.

This clone was detected only a few times. The rearrangement links TRBV10-3 to TRBJ2-7; 9 bases are shared with TRBD2. The CDR3 loop spans 14 amino acids. V lost 4 bases and J lost 5; bases outside the gene matches: 6. Germline-derived CDR1 and CDR2 are ENHRY and SYGVKD. The chain's CDR3 is CAISVGRGGDEQYF. The CDR3 DNA is TGTGCCATCAGTGTAGGGCGGGGGGGCGACGAGCAGTACTTC.

The chain uses TRBV10-3 and TRBJ1-1; D may be TRBD1 (5 bases). Trimming cost V 2 bases and J 11 bases, with 12 bases left between them. This CDR3 has 12 amino acids. From germline, CDR1 is ENHRY and CDR2 SYGVKD. The CDR3 is CAISERQGWAFF. In nucleotides, the CDR3 is TGTGCCATCAGTGAGAGGCAGGGATGGGCTTTCTTT.

This rearrangement joins TRBV11-2 to TRBJ1-2; D unclear. Between the trimmed V and J ends, which lost 0 bases and 7 bases, there was a span of 15 bases. This CDR3 spans 15 amino acids. The germline gives CDR1 SGHAT, CDR2 FQNNGV. CDR3 in amino acids: CASSLDRQVISGYTF. CDR3 DNA: TGTGCCAGCAGCTTAGACAGGCAGGTTATAAGTGGCTACACCTTC. The complete variable domain, with remaining parts taken from reference TRBV11-2 and TRBJ1-2, reads EAGVAQSPRYKIIEKRQSVAFWCNPISGHATLYWYQQILGQGPKLLIQFQNNGVVDDSQLPKDRFSAERLKGVDSTLKIQPAKLEDSAVYLCASSLDRQVISGYTFGSGTRLTVV.

This clone was observed a single time. The V call is TRBV10-1, the J call TRBJ2-3; TRBD2 matches at 9 bases. This CDR3 is 16 amino acids long. Germline V lookup: CDR1 WNHNN, CDR2 SYGVQD (reference sequence). Trimming took 4 bases from V and 5 from J; bases not matched to a gene: 10. The DNA for the CDR3 is TGCGCCAGCAGTGCCCCTCCGGGACTAGCAAAAGATACGCAGTATTTT. Its protein product is CASSAPPGLAKDTQYF.

The chain links TRBV9 to TRBJ2-3, with TRBD2 identical over 10 bases. V lost 1 base, J lost 5 bases, and 10 bases stayed unmatched. The V gene's germline CDR1 is SGDLS and CDR2 YYNGEE. The CDR3 has 17 residues. This chain's CDR3 is CASSVMSGGAAGDTQYF. CDR3 in DNA: TGTGCCAGCAGCGTAATGAGCGGGGGGGCCGCTGGAGATACGCAGTATTTT.

The chain links TRBV5-4 to TRBJ2-3, with 7 bases identical to TRBD1. The CDR3 length is 15 residues. CDR1 and CDR2 (germline): SGHNT, YYREEE (reference sequence). V trimming: 0 bases; J trimming: 2 bases; junction bases outside the gene matches: 3. CDR3 sequence reads: CASSLVQGNTDTQYF. CDR3 coding DNA: TGTGCCAGCAGCTTGGTACAGGGGAACACAGATACGCAGTATTTT.

The chain is built from TRBV5-1 and TRBJ1-1; TRBD1 might be the D (5 bases). V lost 0 bases to trimming and J lost 1 base, with 10 bases between them. CDR3 size: 15 residues. CDR1 SGHRS and CDR2 YFSETQ come from the germline V gene. The CDR3 loop is CASSLDVGQNTEAFF. The CDR3 DNA sequence: TGCGCCAGCAGCTTGGACGTGGGGCAGAACACTGAAGCTTTCTTT.

The chain has TRBV29-1 and TRBJ1-2; weak D call: TRBD1 (5 bases). The CDR3 consists of 15 residues. Germline loops: CDR1 SQVTM, CDR2 ANQGSEA. The germline V and J ends were trimmed by 6 bases and 4 bases, with 21 bases remaining between them. The CDR3 DNA reads as TGCAGCGTCATTCCAGGTGGGGCAGGTGGCTATGGCTACACCTTC. Translating gives CSVIPGGAGGYGYTF. Full variable domain (outside the CDR3, taken from reference TRBV29-1 and TRBJ1-2): SAVISQKPSRDICQRGTSLTIQCQVDSQVTMMFWYRQQPGQSLTLIATANQGSEATYESGFVIDKFPISRPNLTFSTLTVSNMSPEDSSIYLCSVIPGGAGGYGYTFGSGTRLTVV.

This chain links TRBV5-6 with TRBJ2-3; D remains ambiguous. Germline V gene lookup returns CDR1 SGHDT and CDR2 YYEEEE. Trimming pared 0 bases from V and 2 bases from J, leaving 7 bases between. The CDR3 extends over 14 amino acids. CDR3 DNA: TGTGCCAGCAGCTTGGCCCAGTTCACAGATACGCAGTATTTT. Its translation: CASSLAQFTDTQYF.

The genes are TRBV5-1 and TRBJ1-5; no firm D call. The germline V and J ends were trimmed by 1 base and 0 bases, with 8 bases remaining between them. This CDR3 region has 15 residues. CDR1 and CDR2 (germline): SGHRS, YFSETQ. The CDR3 spells CASSLSGSSNQPQHF. Here the CDR3 DNA reads TGCGCCAGCAGCTTGTCCGGGAGTAGCAATCAGCCCCAGCATTTT.

The gene calls are TRBV27 and TRBJ2-3; D is undetermined. Germline V lookup: CDR1 MNHEY, CDR2 SMNVEV (reference sequence). The CDR3 is made up of 13 amino acids. V lost 4 bases to trimming and J lost 2 bases, with 7 bases between them. CDR3 bases: TGTGCCAGCAGTTATATCCCCACAGATACGCAGTATTTT. It encodes CASSYIPTDTQYF.

The V call is TRBV7-9, the J call TRBJ1-1, with 8 bases fitting TRBD1. The germline gives CDR1 SEHNR, CDR2 FQNEAQ (reference sequence). Unmatched junction bases numbered 6, after V lost 2 bases and J lost 7 bases. CDR3 length: 14 residues. DNA of the CDR3: TGTGCCAGCAGCTTACGGACAGGGACTAATGAAGCTTTCTTT. Encoded protein: CASSLRTGTNEAFF.

The chain carries TRBV5-6 and TRBJ2-3; 11 bases agree with TRBD1. This CDR3 has 13 residues. V lost 0 bases, J lost 9 bases, and 0 bases stayed unmatched. The germline gives CDR1 SGHDT, CDR2 YYEEEE. The CDR3 reads CASSLGDRGTQYF. DNA for the CDR3: TGTGCCAGCAGCTTGGGGGACAGGGGGACGCAGTATTTT.